The clone carrying this TCR beta chain occurred once. This sample is drawn from a study of CD8 T cells in Susac syndrome. V gave up 7 bases and J gave up 5 bases, with 14 bases separating them. Germline CDR1 LNHDA, CDR2 SQIVND (reference sequence). CDR3 length: 13 amino acids. The RNA, about 0.5 to 1 ug, was put through reverse transcription using random hexamers. TCRdb ran MiXCR on the immunoSEQ multiplex PCR reads and lists one entry per CDR3 protein. The profile shows about 300,000 distinct CDR3 sequences, about 89% of them singletons. This TCR came from a human donor with multiple sclerosis. The sample was CD8+ T cells from PBMCs. V is TRBV19 and J is TRBJ1-1, with a possible D match to TRBD1 (5 bases). Here the CDR3 DNA reads TGTGCCAGTACCCCTCAGGGCCGGACTGAAGCTTTCTTT. This gives the protein CASTPQGRTEAFF.